One sample yielded the 17 T cell receptor beta chains listed below, sequenced in a study. From the reads, TCRdb called clonotypes with MiXCR, one entry per CDR3 protein. The sample has about 15,000 distinct CDR3 sequences, around 34% seen once. Sequencing was done on a sample of blood. The source is a human donor.

This clonotype was seen at least ten times. The gene calls are TRBV14 and TRBJ1-1; D is uncertain. CDR3 length equals 15 residues. Deletions cut 2 bases from V and 1 base from J, with 11 bases between. Germline CDR1 is SGHDN and CDR2 is FVKESK. The CDR3 here is CASSQPRQTNTEAFF. CDR3 nucleotide sequence: TGTGCCAGCAGCCAACCCAGGCAGACGAACACTGAAGCTTTCTTT.

This clonotype was detected many times. The chain couples TRBV29-1 to TRBJ2-2, with TRBD1 identical over 11 bases. This CDR3 region has 17 residues. Germline assignment: CDR1 SQVTM and CDR2 ANQGSEA. V gave up 5 bases and J gave up 0 bases; unmatched junction bases: 8. The CDR3 DNA is TGCAGCGTTAAGGACAGGGGGCCTTCTTCGAACACCGGGGAGCTGTTTTTT. Translation: CSVKDRGPSSNTGELFF.

The chain joins TRBV4-3 to TRBJ2-1; a weak D match, TRBD2 (5 bases). CDR1 is LGHNA, CDR2 YSLEER, per germline. V lost 0 bases and J 5 bases, leaving 14 bases between the germline ends. The CDR3 totals 16 residues. CDR3 bases: TGCGCCAGCAGCCAAGATCCAAGACTAATGGACAATGAGCAGTTCTTC. It encodes CASSQDPRLMDNEQFF.

To note about this clonotype: A single base separates this from a much larger clone, so it may be a read error. The chain carries TRBV20-1 and TRBJ2-7; 12 bases are shared with TRBD1. V gave up 6 bases and J gave up 7 bases; unmatched junction bases: 7. Germline V CDR1 and CDR2: DFQATT, SNEGSKA (reference sequence). The CDR3 sequence is 13 residues long. The CDR3 DNA reads as TGCAGTGCAGGGGACAGGGGGCATCGAGAGCAGTACTTC. It yields the protein CSAGDRGHREQYF.

This clonotype came up many times. The J gene is TRBJ1-1, the V gene TRBV18, with 8 bases lining up with TRBD1. V was clipped by 4 bases and J by 1 base; unmatched bases: 5. The CDR3 runs 15 residues. From germline, CDR1 is KGHSH and CDR2 LQKENI. The CDR3 is CASSLSGTGNTEAFF. The CDR3 DNA follows: TGTGCCAGCTCACTCTCCGGGACAGGGAACACTGAAGCTTTCTTT.

The chain has TRBV4-1 and TRBJ2-1, with 8 bases that match TRBD2. CDR1 is MGHRA and CDR2 is YSYEKL in the germline V gene. CDR3 length: 18 amino acids. Here the CDR3 reads CAGSQVLTGGVSYNEQFF. The CDR3 coding sequence is TGCGCTGGCAGCCAAGTACTCACCGGGGGGGTTTCCTACAATGAGCAGTTCTTC.

In its sample, this clonotype was seen a few times. The chain uses TRBV30 and TRBJ2-7, with D maybe TRBD2 (5 bases). Germline CDR1 GTSNPN, CDR2 SVGIG (reference sequence). The CDR3 is 13 amino acids. Deletions cut 0 bases from V and 7 bases from J, with 13 bases between. DNA for the CDR3: TGTGCCTGGAGTGTAATAGGCTCGGGGGAGCAGTACTTC. This sequence encodes CAWSVIGSGEQYF.

This clonotype was seen repeatedly, ten times or more. The V gene is TRBV4-3, the J gene TRBJ1-2; D is perhaps TRBD1 (5 bases). The CDR3 extends over 15 amino acids. Germline lookup yields CDR1 LGHNA and CDR2 YSLEER. V lost 3 bases and J lost 4, with 15 bases in between. The CDR3 spells CASSHGMTAFYGYTF. CDR3 in DNA: TGCGCCAGCAGCCATGGAATGACAGCTTTCTATGGCTACACCTTC.

This clonotype was recorded a few times. The rearrangement joins TRBV4-3 to TRBJ1-2; D unclear. The germline V gene has CDR1 LGHNA and CDR2 YSLEER. Trimming took 0 bases from V and 4 from J, leaving 6 bases between them. CDR3 length: 13 amino acids. The DNA of the CDR3 is TGCGCCAGCAGCCAAGACGGTGTCTATGGCTACACCTTC. This gives the protein CASSQDGVYGYTF.

This clonotype is termed medium-sized. The chain links TRBV20-1 to TRBJ1-1; D not certain. The CDR3 has 13 amino acids. Germline loops: CDR1 DFQATT, CDR2 SNEGSKA (reference sequence). The V end was cut by 2 bases, the J end by 8 bases, with 15 bases between. The CDR3 is CSARPYRPGEAFF. The DNA of the CDR3 is TGCAGTGCTAGACCTTATCGACCCGGGGAAGCTTTCTTT.

In its sample, this clonotype was seen a few times. The chain employs TRBV4-2 and TRBJ2-7, with unresolved D. CDR3 length: 15 residues. V dropped 4 bases and J dropped 1 base, with 14 bases sitting between them. Germline values: CDR1 LGHNA, CDR2 YNFKEQ. CDR3 amino acids: CASSPTDFSSYEQYF. Here the CDR3 DNA reads TGTGCCAGCAGCCCCACAGATTTTTCATCCTACGAGCAGTACTTC.

The CDR3 sequence is CSADRQGSDTQYF. The CDR3 DNA is TGCAGTGCTGACAGACAGGGTTCAGATACGCAGTATTTT. The chain joins TRBV20-1 to TRBJ2-3, with TRBD1 matching over 7 bases. This CDR3 is built from 13 residues. Germline lookup yields CDR1 DFQATT and CDR2 SNEGSKA (reference sequence). Losses at the gene ends were 5 bases for V and 4 bases for J; bases not matched to a gene: 6.

In this sample, this clonotype turned up many times. The chain is built from TRBV29-1 and TRBJ1-1; D might be TRBD1 (5 bases). Trimming took 6 bases from V and 1 from J, leaving 12 bases between them. The CDR3 spans 13 residues. Germline CDR1 is SQVTM and CDR2 is ANQGSEA. The CDR3 nucleotides are TGCAGCGTGGGGGGACTATCGAACACTGAAGCTTTCTTT. Amino acid sequence: CSVGGLSNTEAFF.

This clonotype rates as medium-sized. V is TRBV29-1 and J is TRBJ2-5; 9 bases map to TRBD2. The junction had 20 bases not matched to a gene; V was cut back by 7 bases and J by 5 bases. This CDR3 has 17 residues. Per the germline V gene, CDR1 is SQVTM and CDR2 is ANQGSEA. For the CDR3, the DNA is TGCAGCGGTGGAGGAGCGGGAGGAACCCAATGGGCGGAGACCCAGTACTTC. This encodes CSGGGAGGTQWAETQYF.

The sample holds many counts of this clonotype. The chain couples TRBV29-1 to TRBJ2-7; 13 bases are a match to TRBD2. Germline V lookup: CDR1 SQVTM, CDR2 ANQGSEA. Germline trimming cut 7 bases from V and 7 bases from J; bases unmatched to any gene: 4. CDR3 length equals 12 residues. In DNA form, the CDR3 reads TGCAGCGGGACTAGCGGGGGCCAAGAGCAGTACTTC. This translates into CSGTSGGQEQYF.

Only a few counts were recorded for this clonotype. Since a much larger clone is just one base distant, this may be a read error. The rearrangement links TRBV7-9 to TRBJ2-1; the D is unclear. Germline CDR1 and CDR2: SEHNR and FQNEAQ (reference sequence). This CDR3 has 13 residues. V gave up 3 bases and J gave up 10 bases, with 13 bases separating them. The CDR3 here is CASSLVSHYEQFF. The DNA of the CDR3 is TGTGCCAGCAGCTTGGTGAGCCACTACGAGCAGTTCTTC.

This chain links TRBV5-5 with TRBJ1-2; a possible D gene is TRBD1 (5 bases). Trimming took 7 bases from V and 1 from J, leaving 8 bases between them. Germline V gene data show CDR1 as SGHKS and CDR2 as YYEKEE (reference sequence). The CDR3 extends over 12 amino acids. CDR3 nucleotides: TGTGCCAGCGCGGGGGATAACTATGGCTACACCTTC. Protein: CASAGDNYGYTF.